This T cell receptor (beta chain) was identified during a study of cytomegalovirus exposure and HLA in healthy donors. The wider study: As released early, the data held roughly 85 million unique TCRs from HLA-typed donors. Study-wide findings and caveats: Most of the TCR beta V segments (in an earlier analysis) were productive either about 87% or about 30% of the time. Most of the CMV-associated TCR beta chains (in a later analysis) appeared to be HLA-restricted.

The PCR ran on 60 Vbeta and 13 Jbeta primers. Sequencing used immunoSEQ multiplex PCR; TCRdb keeps in-frame clones, though not all of them. This sample's table reports about 42,000 clones. As regards this clone: No antigen is known for it.

What was sequenced was PBMCs. This clonotype originated in a young man in good health and CMV-seronegative.

The CDR3 region has the DNA TGTGCCTGGAGTACAGGGGGCGGGTCGTCTAGCACAGATACGCAGTATTTT. This sequence encodes CAWSTGGGSSSTDTQYF. This chain links TRBV30 with TRBJ2-3; 9 bases map to TRBD1. V dropped 2 bases and J dropped 0; count of bases not matched to a gene: 9. This CDR3 comprises 17 residues. Germline loops: CDR1 GTSNPN, CDR2 SVGIG (reference sequence).